Listed below are T cell receptor beta chains from one sample, sequenced in a study of T cells in localized non-small cell lung cancer. The protocol was immunoSEQ multiplex PCR, while the TCRdb copy is restricted to in-frame clones and leaves out a portion. The table has roughly 15,000 clones, approximately 90% seen once; the top ten hold 27%. Source: peripheral blood, taken before any cancer treatment. Source of these receptors: a female donor aged 60 or older with stage III squamous cell lung carcinoma. The CDR3 runs from the conserved cysteine through the conserved F or W. The D gene is left open where the match is weak.

j_call	v_call	d_call	cdr3_nt	cdr3_aa
TRBJ1-2	TRBV30	TRBD1	TGTGCCTGGAGCGCCGGGACAGACTATGGCTACACCTTC	CAWSAGTDYGYTF
TRBJ2-3	TRBV5-1	NA	TGCGCCAGCAGCTTTCTGGGAGATACGCAGTATTTT	CASSFLGDTQYF
TRBJ1-1	TRBV18	TRBD1	TGTGCCAGCTCCCGACAGGGTGGGAACACTGAAGCTTTCTTT	CASSRQGGNTEAFF
TRBJ2-1	TRBV9	TRBD2	TGTGCCAGCAGCGTAGAGGGACTAGCGGGGGGGCCCTACAATGAGCAGTTCTTC	CASSVEGLAGGPYNEQFF
TRBJ2-1	TRBV10-3	TRBD2	TGTGCCGCGTCCGGGACTAGCTACAATGAGCAGTTCTTC	CAASGTSYNEQFF
TRBJ2-7	TRBV23-1	TRBD1	TGCGCCAGCAGTCAATCGACAGGGTTCGACGAGCAGTACTTC	CASSQSTGFDEQYF
TRBJ2-3	TRBV2	NA	TGTGCCAGCAGACCTCTCGCGCGCACAGATACGCAGTATTTT	CASRPLARTDTQYF
TRBJ2-7	TRBV28	TRBD2	TGTGCCAGCAGCCTAACAGGCGGGAGCGGCGAGCAGTACTTC	CASSLTGGSGEQYF
TRBJ2-6	TRBV6-6	NA	TGTGCCAGCACCGCCCGTCTGTCTGGGGCCAACGTCCTGACTTTC	CASTARLSGANVLTF
TRBJ1-6	TRBV15	NA	TGTGCCACCAGCCTTTCTTTTGGGTTAAGTTCACCCCTCCACTTT	CATSLSFGLSSPLHF